This T cell receptor beta chain was obtained from a study of PD-L1 blockade in urothelial cancer. About the research overall: Starting in the mid-2010s, patients were given atezolizumab (1,200 mg intravenously every 3 weeks). Males with bladder-origin urothelial cancer made up about nine tenths of the roughly 29 patients.

Time point: pretreatment peripheral blood. The study collected 1 to 8 samples per patient, pretreatment and on-treatment. This clone was seen a single time. What it binds is not known. Findings of the study overall: Blood clones associated with the tumor expanded more at 3 weeks in durable-benefit patients.

TCRdb's copy holds only in-frame clones and misses some; the assay was immunoSEQ multiplex PCR. The sample records about 43,000 clones, 65% to 85% being singletons. This specimen consisted of PBMCs, obtained around atezolizumab (anti-PD-L1) treatment. The source of this sequence is a man aged 55 to 69 with urothelial cancer.

This CDR3 is CASSSLGQGKQYF. In nucleotides, the CDR3 is TGTGCCAGCAGTTCCCTCGGACAGGGAAAGCAGTACTTC. The V call is TRBV6-5, the J call TRBJ2-5, with 8 bases fitting TRBD1. V lost 4 bases to trimming and J lost 11 bases; unmatched junction nucleotides: 9. CDR3 length: 13 amino acids. Germline-derived CDR1 and CDR2 are MNHEY and SVGAGI.